The 27 T cell receptor beta chains below come from one sample, sequenced in a study of cytomegalovirus exposure and HLA in healthy donors. Sequenced by immunoSEQ multiplex PCR; TCRdb stores in-frame clones only, minus some. The table shows 71,000 or so clones, with roughly 93% occurring only once. Sequences were obtained from PBMCs. These receptors all stem from a woman younger than 35 in good health and CMV-seronegative.

CDR3 DNA: TGTGCCTGGGAGGTTATGGCTGAAGCTTTCTTT. Its translation: CAWEVMAEAFF. This chain connects TRBV30 to TRBJ1-1; D gene ambiguous. V was cut by 5 bases and J by 6 bases, with 10 bases left in between. The CDR3 has 11 residues. Germline V CDR1 and CDR2: GTSNPN, SVGIG (reference sequence).

The rearrangement uses TRBV7-3 and TRBJ2-1, with 8 bases matching TRBD2. Per the germline V gene, CDR1 is SGHTA and CDR2 is FQGTGA. J lost 9 bases, V lost 1 base, and 5 bases had no gene match. The CDR3 totals 14 residues. The CDR3 DNA follows: TGTGCCAGCAGCTTAAACGGGGGGGCCGGTGAGCAGTTCTTC. It codes for CASSLNGGAGEQFF.

The chain combines TRBV6-4 with TRBJ2-3, with 11 nucleotides matching TRBD2. CDR3 size: 16 residues. Trimming took 6 bases from V and 3 from J; bases not matched to a gene: 8. Germline V gene data show CDR1 as MRHNA and CDR2 as SNTAGT. The CDR3 region has the DNA TGTGCCAGCAGCCAACTAGCGGGAGCGGGAACAGATACGCAGTATTTT. This codes for CASSQLAGAGTDTQYF.

This clone was picked up one time. The rearrangement uses TRBV27 and TRBJ1-1; no reliable D call. The CDR3 covers 12 residues. Germline CDR1 is MNHEY and CDR2 is SMNVEV (reference sequence). V was shortened by 5 bases and J by 1 base, with 5 bases between the two germline ends. In DNA, the CDR3 is TGTGCCAGCAGTGGCGGGAACACTGAAGCTTTCTTT. The encoded protein is CASSGGNTEAFF.

In its sample, this clone was seen once. V is TRBV19 and J is TRBJ2-1, with 12 positions matching TRBD2. The CDR3 loop spans 15 amino acids. J lost 3 bases, V lost 4 bases, and 1 base had no gene match. Per the germline V gene, CDR1 is LNHDA and CDR2 is SQIVND (reference sequence). The CDR3 nucleotides are TGTGCCAGTAGTACGGGACTAGCGGGCTACAATGAGCAGTTCTTC. Translating it yields CASSTGLAGYNEQFF.

The chain links TRBV19 to TRBJ1-5, with unresolved D. This CDR3 contains 14 residues. Trimming removed 7 bases from V and 7 bases from J, with 17 bases in between. The germline V gene encodes CDR1 LNHDA and CDR2 SQIVND (reference sequence). In nucleotides, the CDR3 is TGTGCCAGTACCTCTTTGGGCCCGGGGCAGCCCCAGCATTTT. It translates to CASTSLGPGQPQHF.

The DNA of the CDR3 is TGCAGTGCGCAAAGCGGGGGCTACACCTTC. Protein sequence: CSAQSGGYTF. The chain has TRBV20-1 and TRBJ1-2; D remains unclear. Germline V gene sequence: CDR1 DFQATT, CDR2 SNEGSKA (reference sequence). Trimming removed 6 bases at V and 8 bases at J, with 10 bases between. The CDR3 is 10 amino acids.

This clone was seen more than once but under ten times. The chain has TRBV9 and TRBJ1-2, with TRBD1 as a possible D gene (6 bases). The CDR3 extends over 13 amino acids. V lost 2 bases, J lost 4 bases, and 9 bases lay in between. Germline CDR1 and CDR2: SGDLS and YYNGEE. The CDR3 region is CASSVGQSYGYTF. The CDR3 bases are TGTGCCAGCAGCGTTGGACAGTCCTATGGCTACACCTTC.

CDR3 DNA: TGTGCCACCAGCTCCAGCGTGGGGACAGGGACCTACGAGCAGTACTTC. Translation: CATSSSVGTGTYEQYF. The J gene is TRBJ2-5, the V gene TRBV15; 9 bases line up with TRBD1. The DNA end lines up better with TRBJ2-7; the J call may be wrong. Germline V lookup: CDR1 LNHNV, CDR2 YYDKDF (reference sequence). The CDR3 is 16 residues long.

The rearrangement links TRBV27 to TRBJ2-2; D remains ambiguous. Per germline, CDR1 MNHEY and CDR2 SMNVEV (reference sequence). The CDR3 is made up of 14 amino acids. V lost 5 bases to trimming and J lost 8 bases, with 15 bases between them. The CDR3 DNA sequence: TGTGCCAGCAGTCCCAGTCGAACACCGGGGGAGCTGTTTTTT. This translates into CASSPSRTPGELFF.

The V call is TRBV11-2, the J call TRBJ2-1; no clear D gene. Germline CDR1 reads SGHAT; CDR2 reads FQNNGV. CDR3 size: 13 residues. Trimming cost V 1 base and J 3 bases, with 4 bases left between them. Written as DNA, the CDR3 is TGTGCCAGCAGCTTAGCCGTCTACAATGAGCAGTTCTTC. Translation gives CASSLAVYNEQFF.

This clone came up a few times. V and J are TRBV5-1 and TRBJ1-1; no definite D call. Trimming took 4 bases from V and 3 from J, leaving 10 bases between them. The CDR3 has 13 amino acids. Germline-derived CDR1 and CDR2 are SGHRS and YFSETQ. This CDR3 is CASSPTGDTEAFF. The CDR3 nucleotides are TGCGCCAGCAGCCCGACGGGAGACACTGAAGCTTTCTTT.

V and J are TRBV19 and TRBJ2-3; maybe TRBD2 (6 bases). V was pared by 6 bases and J by 0 bases, with 10 bases between. This CDR3 contains 14 residues. Germline lookup yields CDR1 LNHDA and CDR2 SQIVND (reference sequence). The CDR3 protein is CASRTGTSTDTQYF. The CDR3 DNA reads as TGTGCCAGTAGGACCGGGACTAGCACAGATACGCAGTATTTT.

The genes are TRBV12-5 and TRBJ1-2; weak D call: TRBD1 (5 bases). This CDR3 has 18 amino acids. Germline values: CDR1 LGHNT, CDR2 FRNRAP. V lost 0 bases, J lost 2 bases, and 19 bases lay in between. The CDR3 loop is CASGLVTGTGGENYGYTF. DNA of the CDR3: TGTGCTAGTGGTTTGGTAACCGGGACGGGGGGGGAGAACTATGGCTACACCTTC.

This clone came up once. The chain couples TRBV5-6 to TRBJ2-3, with D tentatively TRBD2 (6 bases). V was trimmed by 10 bases and J by 0 bases, leaving 24 bases between them. Germline CDR1 SGHDT, CDR2 YYEEEE. The CDR3 runs to 17 residues. DNA of the CDR3: TGTGCCTCAGGGCCGCCAGAGCTTGGGACTAGCACAGATACGCAGTATTTT. This gives the protein CASGPPELGTSTDTQYF.

The rearrangement uses TRBV28 and TRBJ2-7; a weak D match, TRBD1 (7 bases). Germline CDR1 MDHEN, CDR2 SYDVKM. The CDR3 sequence is 13 residues long. Trimming cost V 7 bases and J 5 bases, with 15 bases left between them. CDR3 region: CASNMEGADEQYF. The CDR3 DNA reads TGTGCCAGCAATATGGAGGGGGCTGACGAGCAGTACTTC.

The chain links TRBV11-2 to TRBJ2-1; possible D gene TRBD1, 6 bases. The CDR3 has 15 residues. Per the germline V gene, CDR1 is SGHAT and CDR2 is FQNNGV. V was trimmed by 8 bases and J by 2 bases, leaving 16 bases between them. As DNA, the CDR3 is TGTGCCAGCCAGCCAAGTAGACAGGCCTACAATGAGCAGTTCTTC. This gives the protein CASQPSRQAYNEQFF.

The chain joins TRBV27 to TRBJ2-7; D ambiguous. The germline CDR1 and CDR2 sequences are MNHEY and SMNVEV (reference sequence). This CDR3 has 12 amino acids. Trimming left V 5 bases short and J 6 bases short, with 11 bases between. The CDR3 here is CASSPRLGEQYF. DNA of the CDR3: TGTGCCAGCAGTCCACGCCTAGGCGAGCAGTACTTC.

The chain employs TRBV2 and TRBJ2-2; TRBD2 matches at 13 bases. Germline assignment: CDR1 SNHLY and CDR2 FYNNEI. With 4 bases clipped from V and 7 bases from J, the junction kept 6 bases outside the gene matches. The CDR3 extends over 16 amino acids. The CDR3 spells CASSATSGGRGGELFF. In nucleotides, the CDR3 is TGTGCCAGCAGTGCGACTAGCGGGGGGCGAGGCGGGGAGCTGTTTTTT.

The V and J genes are TRBV10-3 and TRBJ2-3; TRBD2 aligns across 7 bases. J gave up 2 bases and V 6 bases, and 5 bases lay outside the gene matches. The CDR3 runs to 14 residues. Germline V lookup: CDR1 ENHRY, CDR2 SYGVKD. CDR3 sequence: CAIRTSLNTDTQYF. CDR3 sequence (DNA): TGTGCCATCAGGACTAGCCTTAACACAGATACGCAGTATTTT.

This chain links TRBV4-1 with TRBJ2-5, with D perhaps matching TRBD1 (5 bases). The CDR3 length is 14 residues. Germline lookup yields CDR1 MGHRA and CDR2 YSYEKL. V was cut by 0 bases and J by 3 bases, with 8 bases left in between. CDR3 protein: CASSQDPREETQYF. The CDR3 DNA is TGCGCCAGCAGCCAAGATCCCAGGGAAGAGACCCAGTACTTC.

This clone was recorded once. Relative to the germline gene, one junction end is altered; a read error may explain this. The rearrangement joins TRBV4-1 to TRBJ2-7; 12 bases are shared with TRBD2. The CDR3 loop spans 13 amino acids. CDR1 MGHRA and CDR2 YSYEKL come from the germline V gene. CDR3 sequence reads: CASSQLAGGPPDF. As DNA, the CDR3 is TGCGCCAGCAGCCAGCTAGCGGGGGGGCCCCCGGATTTC.

This clone was observed a single time. The junction and the germline gene differ at one end; a read error may be behind it. The chain joins TRBV7-2 to TRBJ2-7; 10 nucleotides line up with TRBD2. The CDR3 contains 15 residues. Germline-derived CDR1 and CDR2 are SGHTA and FQGNSA. Here the CDR3 reads CASSLAGANTGEQYF. The CDR3 region has the DNA TGTGCCAGCAGCCTAGCGGGGGCTAATACGGGAGAGCAGTACTTC.

The chain joins TRBV27 to TRBJ2-2; 7 nucleotides match TRBD2. V lost 1 base to trimming and J lost 9 bases; unmatched junction nucleotides: 5. The CDR3 sequence is 14 residues long. CDR1 and CDR2 from the germline V gene are MNHEY and SMNVEV (reference sequence). CDR3 loop: CASSLLGRGRELFF. For the CDR3, the DNA is TGTGCCAGCAGTTTATTGGGGAGGGGCCGGGAGCTGTTTTTT.

This clone was recorded once. V is TRBV7-2 and J is TRBJ1-4; no clear D. Germline CDR1 and CDR2: SGHTA and FQGNSA. The V and J ends lost 5 bases and 8 bases respectively, with 18 bases between them. CDR3 length equals 15 residues. The CDR3 here is CASSQAGSRGEKLFF. In nucleotides, the CDR3 is TGTGCCAGCAGCCAGGCGGGAAGTCGAGGCGAAAAACTGTTTTTT.

This clone occurred once. V is TRBV4-2 and J is TRBJ1-1; 8 bases are shared with TRBD1. The trim removed 4 bases at V and 7 bases at J, leaving 5 bases unmatched. The germline V gene encodes CDR1 LGHNA and CDR2 YNFKEQ. This CDR3 comprises 13 residues. CDR3 amino acids: CASSRPDRDEAFF. Here the CDR3 DNA reads TGTGCCAGCAGCCGCCCGGACAGGGATGAAGCTTTCTTT.

This clone is a singleton in its sample. The rearrangement links TRBV5-6 to TRBJ2-1; D is possibly TRBD1 (5 bases). The CDR3 is 13 residues long. Germline V gene lookup returns CDR1 SGHDT and CDR2 YYEEEE. V was cut by 1 base and J by 6 bases, with 8 bases left in between. The DNA of the CDR3 is TGTGCCAGCAGCTTGCAGGGTATCAATGAGCAGTTCTTC. It encodes CASSLQGINEQFF.